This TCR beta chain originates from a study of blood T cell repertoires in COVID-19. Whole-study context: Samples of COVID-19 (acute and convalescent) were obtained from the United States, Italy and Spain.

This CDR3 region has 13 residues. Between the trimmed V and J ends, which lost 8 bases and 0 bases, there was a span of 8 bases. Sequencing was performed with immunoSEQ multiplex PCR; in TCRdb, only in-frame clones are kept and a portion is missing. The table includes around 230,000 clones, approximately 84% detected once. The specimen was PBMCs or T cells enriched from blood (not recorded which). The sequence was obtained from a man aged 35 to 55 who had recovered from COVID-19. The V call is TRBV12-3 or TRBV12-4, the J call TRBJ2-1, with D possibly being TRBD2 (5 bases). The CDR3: CASGLSSYNEQFF. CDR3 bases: TGTGCCAGCGGACTGAGCTCCTACAATGAGCAGTTCTTC.